This T cell receptor (beta chain) was captured in a study of T cells in Graves' hyperthyroidism and ophthalmopathy. Germline-derived CDR1 and CDR2 are LGHDT and YNNKEL (reference sequence). Trimming cost V 0 bases and J 2 bases, with 8 bases left between them. The CDR3 is 14 residues long. RNA transcripts gave rise to amplified TCR beta CDR3 regions. A set of HTBI primers served as the primers for a first-round RT-PCR of the TCR CDR3. One entry per CDR3 protein, called by TCRdb with MiXCR from the multiplex PCR reads. The data contain 300,000 to 400,000 distinct CDR3 sequences, about 15% of them singletons.

The source of this sequence is a woman under 40 with Graves' hyperthyroidism. The gene calls are TRBV3-1 and TRBJ2-7; D unresolved. The sequencing sample was made of blood. The CDR3 sequence is CASSQDLMAYEQYF. CDR3 sequence (DNA): TGTGCCAGCAGCCAAGATTTGATGGCCTACGAGCAGTACTTC.